The rows below give T cell receptor beta chains drawn from one sample of a study of shared clonotypes between healthy human individuals. Method: immunoSEQ multiplex PCR; TCRdb's copy keeps in-frame clones and lacks some. The table lists millions of clones, around nine tenths of them singletons, with 0.11% to 0.15% in the top ten. Material for sequencing was naive CD4+ T cells sorted from blood. All receptors come from a man younger than 35 in good health. Both conserved end residues are part of each CDR3. The order of the fields is J gene, D gene, clone size, V gene, CDR3 protein, CDR3 DNA. A D gene is named only where the DNA matches it firmly. For some rows the clone size is stated as once, few or many, or as a class when expanded; others skip it.

>TRBJ2-5|-|-|TRBV11-3
CASSQDYQETQYF
TGTGCCAGCAGCCAAGACTACCAAGAGACCCAGTACTTC
>TRBJ2-3|-|-|TRBV5-1
CASSLAVPTDTQYF
TGCGCCAGCAGCTTGGCCGTACCCACAGATACGCAGTATTTT
>TRBJ2-7|-|-|TRBV11-3
CASSLDWGQAYEQYF
TGTGCCAGCAGCTTAGATTGGGGGCAGGCCTACGAGCAGTACTTC
>TRBJ1-3|TRBD1|-|TRBV2
CASSGGTVSRDTGNTIYF
TGTGCCAGCAGTGGGGGGACAGTGAGCAGGGACACTGGAAACACCATATATTTT
>TRBJ1-2|TRBD1|-|TRBV14
CASSQEGQAGGYTF
TGTGCCAGCAGCCAAGAAGGACAGGCCGGGGGCTACACCTTC
>TRBJ1-1|TRBD1|-|TRBV7-9
CASSPTGGPEAFF
TGTGCCAGCAGCCCTACAGGGGGGCCTGAAGCTTTCTTT
>TRBJ2-7|-|once|TRBV6-5
CASSVTGSLYEQYF
TGTGCCAGCAGTGTAACAGGGAGCCTCTACGAGCAGTACTTC
>TRBJ1-1|TRBD1|once|TRBV2
CASSPGTGATEAFF
TGTGCCAGCAGCCCCGGGACAGGGGCCACTGAAGCTTTCTTT
>TRBJ1-3|-|-|TRBV25-1
CARDIGRENTIYF
TGTGCCAGGGACATCGGGAGAGAAAACACCATATATTTT
>TRBJ1-4|-|-|TRBV18
CASSPPPGHPNEKLFF
TGTGCCAGCTCACCACCCCCAGGGCATCCTAATGAAAAACTGTTTTTT
>TRBJ2-1|-|-|TRBV2
CASLPARESRQFF
TGTGCCAGCCTCCCCGCTAGGGAGAGTCGGCAGTTCTTC
>TRBJ1-4|TRBD1|-|TRBV5-4
CASSVGQGPTNEKLFF
TGTGCCAGCAGCGTGGGACAGGGGCCAACTAATGAAAAACTGTTTTTT
>TRBJ1-6|-|-|TRBV28
CASSQWAGGKSPLHF
TGTGCCAGCAGTCAATGGGCCGGGGGTAAATCACCCCTCCACTTT
>TRBJ1-2|-|-|TRBV5-6
CASSSRDRIYGYTF
TGTGCCAGCAGCAGCCGGGACCGAATCTATGGCTACACCTTC
>TRBJ2-3|TRBD1|-|TRBV5-1
CASSLRTGGSTDTQYF
TGCGCCAGCAGCCTAAGGACAGGGGGTAGCACAGATACGCAGTATTTT
>TRBJ2-3|TRBD2|-|TRBV10-3
CAIRAGGPSTDTQYF
TGTGCCATACGAGCGGGAGGGCCTAGCACAGATACGCAGTATTTT
>TRBJ2-3|-|-|TRBV4-1
CASSQDQFGQSTDTQYF
TGCGCCAGCAGCCAAGATCAGTTTGGACAGAGCACAGATACGCAGTATTTT
>TRBJ2-5|-|-|TRBV12-2
CASRLALGSRAYQETQYF
TGTGCAAGTCGCTTAGCGCTCGGGAGCCGGGCCTACCAAGAGACCCAGTACTTC
>TRBJ1-2|TRBD1|-|TRBV11-1
CASTSRGGNYGYTF
TGTGCCAGCACCTCCAGGGGGGGAAACTATGGCTACACCTTC
>TRBJ2-2|-|-|TRBV7-2
CASSLAGSGLGELFF
TGTGCCAGCAGCTTAGCGGGTTCCGGACTCGGGGAGCTGTTTTTT
>TRBJ1-1|-|-|TRBV12-5
CASGLVGRPWNTEAFF
TGTGCTAGTGGTTTGGTAGGGCGGCCGTGGAACACTGAAGCTTTCTTT
>TRBJ2-5|-|-|TRBV10-3
CAISEGPQKTQYF
TGTGCCATCAGTGAGGGCCCGCAGAAGACCCAGTACTTC
>TRBJ2-5|TRBD1|-|TRBV5-1
CASSLDRGSGETQYF
TGCGCCAGCAGCTTGGACAGGGGGTCGGGGGAGACCCAGTACTTC
>TRBJ2-3|TRBD2|-|TRBV29-1
CSVEDRTSGTKQTDTQYF
TGCAGCGTTGAAGACCGGACTAGCGGCACCAAACAAACAGATACGCAGTATTTT
>TRBJ2-7|-|-|TRBV5-6
CASSVLAGAYEQYF
TGTGCCAGCAGCGTACTGGCGGGTGCCTACGAGCAGTACTTC
>TRBJ2-3|-|-|TRBV28
CASSRDLSTDTQYF
TGTGCCAGCAGTCGGGACCTGTCGACAGATACGCAGTATTTT
>TRBJ2-1|-|-|TRBV5-5
CASRKTGPGYNEQFF
TGTGCCAGCAGAAAAACGGGACCAGGCTACAATGAGCAGTTCTTC
>TRBJ2-6|-|-|TRBV7-8
CASSSLDLGANVLTF
TGTGCCAGCAGCTCCCTTGACCTTGGGGCCAACGTCCTGACTTTC
>TRBJ2-2|-|-|TRBV6-1
CASSEQRGGTRELFF
TGTGCCAGCAGTGAACAAAGGGGAGGCACCCGGGAGCTGTTTTTT
>TRBJ2-7|-|-|TRBV27
CASSALGRAYEQYF
TGTGCCAGCAGTGCCTTGGGTAGGGCCTACGAGCAGTACTTC
>TRBJ2-5|-|-|TRBV11-2
CASSRGRLETQYF
TGTGCCAGCAGCCGGGGACGCCTCGAGACCCAGTACTTC
>TRBJ2-7|TRBD1|few|TRBV19
CASSTAGQGAYEQYF
TGTGCCAGTAGTACCGCGGGACAGGGGGCCTACGAGCAGTACTTC
>TRBJ2-2|TRBD2|-|TRBV4-3
CASSQLAGNTGELFF
TGCGCCAGCAGCCAACTAGCGGGAAACACCGGGGAGCTGTTTTTT
>TRBJ1-5|-|-|TRBV5-1
CASSLEGQGYQPQHF
TGCGCCAGCAGCTTGGAGGGACAAGGATATCAGCCCCAGCATTTT
>TRBJ1-6|-|-|TRBV27
CASSTTIYSGSSYNSPLHF
TGTGCCAGCAGTACAACGATATATAGCGGTAGCTCCTATAATTCACCCCTCCACTTT
>TRBJ2-2|-|-|TRBV14
CASSRRRPSNTGELFF
TGTGCCAGCAGCCGTCGCAGGCCCTCGAACACCGGGGAGCTGTTTTTT
>TRBJ1-4|-|-|TRBV28
CASSFTGKGNEKLFF
TGTGCCAGCAGTTTTACAGGGAAGGGTAATGAAAAACTGTTTTTT
>TRBJ2-7|-|-|TRBV5-1
CASSPGTPGREQYF
TGCGCCAGCAGTCCCGGGACACCCGGGCGGGAGCAGTACTTC
>TRBJ1-2|TRBD1|-|TRBV6-1
CASSGDRGGYTF
TGTGCCAGCAGTGGCGACAGGGGTGGCTACACCTTC
>TRBJ1-1|TRBD1|-|TRBV10-3
CASDRGPNTEAFF
TGTGCCTCCGACAGGGGCCCAAACACTGAAGCTTTCTTT
>TRBJ2-3|-|-|TRBV19
CASKDTASTDTQYF
TGTGCCAGTAAGGATACAGCTAGCACAGATACGCAGTATTTT
>TRBJ2-7|-|-|TRBV30
CAWSSTGPGYEQYF
TGTGCCTGGAGTTCAACGGGACCCGGCTACGAGCAGTACTTC
>TRBJ1-1|-|-|TRBV6-1
CASSEAGTWRTEAFF
TGTGCCAGCAGTGAAGCCGGGACCTGGAGGACTGAAGCTTTCTTT
>TRBJ2-3|TRBD1|-|TRBV5-1
CASSHRGPQYF
TGCGCCAGCAGCCACAGGGGTCCGCAGTATTTT
>TRBJ1-4|TRBD1|-|TRBV5-8
CASSPGQAVNEKLFF
TGTGCCAGCAGCCCAGGACAGGCCGTAAATGAAAAACTGTTTTTT
>TRBJ2-2|-|-|TRBV27
CASSSGVPTGELFF
TGTGCCAGCAGTTCCGGAGTTCCCACCGGGGAGCTGTTTTTT
>TRBJ2-3|-|-|TRBV5-4
CASSLGGLSTDTQYF
TGTGCCAGCAGCTTGGGGGGTCTGAGCACAGATACGCAGTATTTT
>TRBJ2-1|TRBD2|-|TRBV5-1
CASSVGGGNEQFF
TGCGCCAGCAGCGTGGGCGGGGGCAATGAGCAGTTCTTC
>TRBJ1-2|TRBD1|-|TRBV11-3
CASRPTRDSTANYGYTF
TGTGCCAGCAGGCCAACCCGGGACAGCACAGCTAACTATGGCTACACCTTC
>TRBJ2-7|TRBD1|once|TRBV11-2
CASSSGQDHYEQYF
TGTGCCAGCAGCTCCGGACAGGATCACTACGAGCAGTACTTC
>TRBJ2-5|TRBD2|-|TRBV11-2
CASSLPASGSMETQYF
TGTGCCAGCAGCTTACCGGCTAGCGGGAGTATGGAGACCCAGTACTTC
>TRBJ2-7|-|-|TRBV4-1
CASSPEQTLSYEQYF
TGCGCCAGCAGCCCGGAACAGACCCTATCCTACGAGCAGTACTTC
>TRBJ1-1|-|-|TRBV7-2
CASSTPQWDGEAFF
TGTGCCAGCAGCACGCCTCAGTGGGACGGAGAAGCTTTCTTT
>TRBJ2-4|-|-|TRBV20-1
CSAAINIQYF
TGCAGTGCCGCAATAAACATTCAGTACTTC
>TRBJ2-3|-|-|TRBV10-3
CAISPGPDTQYF
TGTGCCATCAGTCCAGGGCCAGATACGCAGTATTTT
>TRBJ1-4|-|-|TRBV27
CASSLGGRVEKLFF
TGTGCCAGCAGTTTAGGGGGGCGCGTTGAAAAACTGTTTTTT
>TRBJ2-3|TRBD2|-|TRBV19
CASRIGSSGRDTQYF
TGTGCCAGTAGAATAGGTAGTAGCGGGAGAGATACGCAGTATTTT
>TRBJ1-2|-|-|TRBV6-5
CASSYGAVYGYTF
TGTGCCAGCAGTTACGGGGCAGTTTATGGCTACACCTTC
>TRBJ2-3|-|-|TRBV10-3
CAISGGGSDTQYF
TGTGCCATCAGTGGAGGGGGGTCAGATACGCAGTATTTT
>TRBJ2-7|TRBD2|-|TRBV6-5
CASRGAGGLYEQYF
TGTGCCAGCCGCGGAGCGGGGGGTCTCTACGAGCAGTACTTC